This T cell receptor (beta chain) was captured by sequencing in a study of monozygotic twins with inflammatory bowel disease. Broader study findings: Twin concordance left repertoire similarity unchanged, with limited power a possible explanation for this lack of difference.

Germline CDR1 reads SGDLS; CDR2 reads YYNGEE. This CDR3 has 16 residues. Regarding this clonotype: Its antigen is not known.

Incorporation of UMIs carrying a 6-nucleotide sample barcode was performed by template switching. Following a re-call of the 5' RACE reads, TCRdb has one entry per CDR3 protein and lacks DNA. The sample table sets out more than 110,000 distinct CDR3 sequences. The sequence derives from a human donor with ulcerative colitis or Crohn's disease, or a healthy co-twin of an affected twin (not recorded which). Sequenced input: blood. The gene calls are TRBV9 and TRBJ2-1; TCRdb indicates TRBD1, and absent DNA this call remains unverified. CDR3 residues: CASSRGSGQGGNEQFF.